This is a list of T cell receptor beta chains from one sample in a study of response to subunit inactivated influenza vaccine. MiXCR was run by TCRdb on the RT-PCR reads, yielding one entry per CDR3 protein. Of about 170,000 distinct CDR3 sequences in the sample, about an eighth were seen once. These data were also reused for a study on T cells expressing NK-cell markers.

The sequencing used CD8+ T cells sorted from PBMCs, collected about 12 days after vaccination. These receptors originate from a man over 45 who received an inactivated influenza vaccine. CDR3s include the opening cysteine and the closing phenylalanine or tryptophan. D genes are given only for firm matches. For some rows the clone size is stated as once, few or many, or as a class when expanded; others skip it.

v_gene: TRBV5-5; j_gene: TRBJ2-3; d_gene: TRBD2; abundance: -; len: 16; CDR3aa: CASSLTSGGLTDTQYF; CDR3nt: TGTGCCAGCAGCCTGACTAGCGGGGGGCTGACAGATACGCAGTATTTT
v_gene: TRBV29-1; j_gene: TRBJ2-1; d_gene: -; abundance: many; len: 13; CDR3aa: CSVVFLATNEQFF; CDR3nt: TGCAGCGTTGTCTTCCTAGCGACGAATGAGCAGTTCTTC
v_gene: TRBV12-3/TRBV12-4; j_gene: TRBJ1-1; d_gene: TRBD1; abundance: -; len: 14; CDR3aa: CASSLTGGGTEAFF; CDR3nt: TGTGCCAGCAGTTTGACAGGGGGGGGGACTGAAGCTTTCTTT
v_gene: TRBV5-6; j_gene: TRBJ2-7; d_gene: -; abundance: -; len: 13; CDR3aa: CASSFPLGDEQYF; CDR3nt: TGTGCCAGCAGCTTCCCACTTGGAGACGAGCAGTACTTC
v_gene: TRBV14; j_gene: TRBJ2-7; d_gene: TRBD1; abundance: few; len: 13; CDR3aa: CASSQGQGGEQYF; CDR3nt: TGTGCCAGCAGCCAGGGACAGGGCGGCGAGCAGTACTTC
v_gene: TRBV7-2; j_gene: TRBJ2-2; d_gene: -; abundance: few; len: 15; CDR3aa: CASRNGTPNTGELFF; CDR3nt: TGTGCCAGCCGCAACGGGACTCCCAACACCGGGGAGCTGTTTTTT
v_gene: TRBV5-1; j_gene: TRBJ1-1; d_gene: TRBD1; abundance: few; len: 15; CDR3aa: CASSLGYGTGTEAFF; CDR3nt: TGCGCCAGCAGCTTGGGGTATGGGACAGGCACTGAAGCTTTCTTT
v_gene: TRBV12-3/TRBV12-4; j_gene: TRBJ2-7; d_gene: -; abundance: few; len: 13; CDR3aa: CASRDRSSYEQYF; CDR3nt: TGTGCCAGCAGGGACAGAAGCTCCTACGAGCAGTACTTC
v_gene: TRBV2; j_gene: TRBJ2-5; d_gene: -; abundance: -; len: 15; CDR3aa: CATHRAPMTQETQYF; CDR3nt: TGTGCCACCCACAGGGCCCCCATGACACAAGAGACCCAGTACTTC
v_gene: TRBV12-3/TRBV12-4; j_gene: TRBJ1-5; d_gene: -; abundance: -; len: 13; CDR3aa: CASRESRGKGQHF; CDR3nt: TGTGCCAGCAGAGAGTCACGGGGCAAAGGCCAGCATTTT
v_gene: TRBV20-1; j_gene: TRBJ1-5; d_gene: TRBD1; abundance: few; len: 13; CDR3aa: CSVGPSGGQPQHF; CDR3nt: TGCAGTGTGGGACCCTCAGGGGGACAGCCCCAGCATTTT
v_gene: TRBV30; j_gene: TRBJ2-7; d_gene: -; abundance: few; len: 14; CDR3aa: CAWSGRGVHYEQYF; CDR3nt: TGTGCCTGGAGTGGAAGGGGGGTCCACTACGAGCAGTACTTC
v_gene: TRBV9; j_gene: TRBJ1-1; d_gene: TRBD1; abundance: -; len: 14; CDR3aa: CASSTTGEGTEAFF; CDR3nt: TGTGCCAGCAGTACGACAGGGGAAGGCACTGAAGCTTTCTTT
v_gene: TRBV6-1; j_gene: TRBJ1-6; d_gene: -; abundance: -; len: 14; CDR3aa: CASSNSGGASPLHF; CDR3nt: TGTGCCAGCAGTAACAGCGGCGGCGCCTCACCCCTCCACTTT
v_gene: TRBV11-2; j_gene: TRBJ2-5; d_gene: TRBD2; abundance: many; len: 14; CDR3aa: CASSLAGGRETQYF; CDR3nt: TGTGCCAGCAGTCTAGCGGGAGGGAGAGAGACCCAGTACTTC
v_gene: TRBV27; j_gene: TRBJ2-7; d_gene: TRBD2; abundance: -; len: 15; CDR3aa: CASSLLGLGDYEQYF; CDR3nt: TGTGCCAGCAGTTTATTGGGACTAGGGGACTACGAGCAGTACTTC
v_gene: TRBV6-5; j_gene: TRBJ1-2; d_gene: -; abundance: -; len: 13; CDR3aa: CASSYTPGRGYTF; CDR3nt: TGTGCCAGCAGTTACACGCCTGGTCGAGGCTACACCTTC
v_gene: TRBV28; j_gene: TRBJ2-5; d_gene: -; abundance: -; len: 14; CDR3aa: CASWPVGAEETQYF; CDR3nt: TGTGCCAGCTGGCCGGTCGGGGCTGAAGAGACCCAGTACTTC
v_gene: TRBV7-9; j_gene: TRBJ2-6; d_gene: TRBD2; abundance: -; len: 17; CDR3aa: CASSDPSGSVGANVLTF; CDR3nt: TGTGCCAGCAGCGACCCTAGCGGGAGTGTTGGGGCCAACGTCCTGACTTTC
v_gene: TRBV4-3; j_gene: TRBJ2-3; d_gene: TRBD2; abundance: -; len: 18; CDR3aa: CASSQDGTSGTSTDTQYF; CDR3nt: TGCGCCAGCAGCCAAGATGGGACTAGCGGGACTAGCACAGATACTCAGTATTTT
v_gene: TRBV6-2/TRBV6-3; j_gene: TRBJ2-1; d_gene: TRBD1; abundance: few; len: 16; CDR3aa: CASSYWGQGVYNEQFF; CDR3nt: TGTGCCAGCAGTTACTGGGGACAGGGGGTTTACAATGAGCAGTTCTTC
v_gene: TRBV10-3; j_gene: TRBJ2-1; d_gene: -; abundance: few; len: 14; CDR3aa: CAISAWRTENEQFF; CDR3nt: TGTGCCATCAGTGCATGGCGGACGGAAAATGAGCAGTTCTTC
v_gene: TRBV5-6; j_gene: TRBJ2-1; d_gene: TRBD1; abundance: many; len: 14; CDR3aa: CASRGQGRYNEQFF; CDR3nt: TGTGCCAGCAGGGGACAGGGTCGGTACAATGAGCAGTTCTTC
v_gene: TRBV7-8; j_gene: TRBJ2-5; d_gene: -; abundance: once; len: 15; CDR3aa: CASSHGGGGGETQYF; CDR3nt: TGTGCCAGCAGCCACGGCGGAGGGGGCGGGGAGACCCAGTACTTC
v_gene: TRBV4-3; j_gene: TRBJ2-1; d_gene: -; abundance: -; len: 15; CDR3aa: CASSQDPGAGDEQFF; CDR3nt: TGCGCCAGCAGCCAAGATCCGGGGGCAGGGGATGAGCAGTTCTTC
v_gene: TRBV6-5; j_gene: TRBJ2-1; d_gene: TRBD1; abundance: few; len: 14; CDR3aa: CASSSGTGVNEQFF; CDR3nt: TGTGCCAGCAGTTCCGGGACAGGGGTAAATGAGCAGTTCTTC
v_gene: TRBV6-2/TRBV6-3; j_gene: TRBJ1-1; d_gene: -; abundance: -; len: 14; CDR3aa: CAGSYSLGNTEAFF; CDR3nt: TGTGCCGGCAGTTACTCGTTGGGGAACACTGAAGCTTTCTTT
v_gene: TRBV27; j_gene: TRBJ2-1; d_gene: -; abundance: few; len: 16; CDR3aa: CASSLSWGPLYNEQFF; CDR3nt: TGTGCCAGCAGTTTATCGTGGGGCCCACTCTACAATGAGCAGTTCTTC
v_gene: TRBV28; j_gene: TRBJ2-3; d_gene: -; abundance: few; len: 16; CDR3aa: CASSHPSVSSTDTQYF; CDR3nt: TGTGCCAGCAGCCATCCTAGCGTTTCTAGCACAGATACGCAGTATTTT
v_gene: TRBV7-9; j_gene: TRBJ2-1; d_gene: -; abundance: few; len: 16; CDR3aa: CASSFLGHQSRDEQFF; CDR3nt: TGTGCCAGCAGCTTTTTAGGACACCAGTCTAGGGATGAGCAGTTCTTC
v_gene: TRBV6-1; j_gene: TRBJ2-3; d_gene: TRBD1; abundance: few; len: 14; CDR3aa: CASRTGQGKDTQYF; CDR3nt: TGTGCCAGCAGGACCGGACAGGGGAAAGATACGCAGTATTTT
v_gene: TRBV7-2; j_gene: TRBJ2-1; d_gene: TRBD2; abundance: -; len: 17; CDR3aa: CASSPGLAGGLLYEQFF; CDR3nt: TGTGCCAGCAGCCCGGGACTAGCGGGAGGGCTTCTATACGAGCAGTTCTTC
v_gene: TRBV5-6; j_gene: TRBJ2-7; d_gene: -; abundance: once; len: 11; CDR3aa: CASSSASEQYF; CDR3nt: TGTGCCAGCAGCTCCGCCTCCGAGCAGTACTTC
v_gene: TRBV7-2; j_gene: TRBJ1-2; d_gene: TRBD1; abundance: few; len: 14; CDR3aa: CASSLDRGRDGYTF; CDR3nt: TGTGCCAGCAGCTTAGACAGGGGGCGCGATGGCTACACCTTC
v_gene: TRBV12-3/TRBV12-4; j_gene: TRBJ2-1; d_gene: TRBD1; abundance: many; len: 11; CDR3aa: CATTHGTGEFF; CDR3nt: TGTGCCACGACCCACGGGACAGGGGAGTTCTTC
v_gene: TRBV12-3/TRBV12-4; j_gene: TRBJ2-1; d_gene: TRBD2; abundance: many; len: 15; CDR3aa: CASSLLAGGYNEQFF; CDR3nt: TGTGCCAGCAGTTTGTTAGCGGGAGGCTACAATGAGCAGTTCTTC
v_gene: TRBV6-2/TRBV6-3; j_gene: TRBJ2-1; d_gene: -; abundance: -; len: 14; CDR3aa: CASSYLDTYNEQFF; CDR3nt: TGTGCCAGCAGTTACTTGGACACCTACAATGAGCAGTTCTTC
v_gene: TRBV29-1; j_gene: TRBJ2-2; d_gene: TRBD2; abundance: many; len: 15; CDR3aa: CSVVGTSANTGELFF; CDR3nt: TGCAGCGTTGTGGGGACTAGCGCGAACACCGGGGAGCTGTTTTTT
v_gene: TRBV29-1; j_gene: TRBJ2-1; d_gene: TRBD1; abundance: -; len: 13; CDR3aa: CSADRGEGNEQFF; CDR3nt: TGCAGCGCTGACAGGGGCGAGGGCAATGAGCAGTTCTTC